This T cell receptor beta chain was sequenced in a study of type 1 and type 2 diabetes patients (dated by TCRdb to about 2016). Broadly, across the study: The cohort comprised some ten type 1 diabetes patients, a few type 2 diabetes patients and about 6 nondiabetic controls recruited in China. Throughout the study, CD4 or CD8 MicroBeads on MACS columns were used to positively select CD4+ and CD8+ T cells from PBMCs. The whole study generated around 20,000,000 paired-end reads. The study profiled TCRbeta repertoires by high-throughput sequencing to compare type 1 diabetes, type 2 diabetes and nondiabetic individuals. Type 2 diabetes patients served as a disease comparison group for the type 1 diabetes patients. When roughly 20-cycle amplification was compared with roughly 25-cycle amplification, V gene usage looked similar, suggesting that primer efficiencies were similar and PCR bias was random. Paired-end sequencing of TCRbeta libraries was performed on Illumina HiSeq 2000 or MiSeq instruments. The paper as a whole reports these results and caveats: Because only a limited number of T2D and control samples were sequenced, some T1D-only HECs might also appear in more T2D or control samples. Highly correlated V and J gene usage patterns were observed for type 2 diabetes and control samples, with an average of approximately 0.97 between samples. In both CD4+ and CD8+ T cells, type 2 diabetes repertoires were highly diverse, with diversity significantly greater than that of type 1 diabetes repertoires. Study groups were not matched for age and gender, which possibly biased interpretation. Type 2 diabetes patients had few highly-expanded CD4+ clones (median one), and those clones made up a median roughly 3.7% of reads.

Including cysteine and phenylalanine, the CDR3 has 13 amino acids. Kept here is only the CDR3 DNA, which spans 39 bases and is read in frame from base 1. Trimming removed 6 bases from V and 2 bases from J, leaving 10 bases between the germline ends. Based on the germline V gene, the CDR1 and CDR2 sequences are MNHNS and SASEGT. A note on this clonotype: Its binding antigen is unknown. No base quality information exists; no much larger clone differs at one position.

TCRdb lists the instrument as Illumina MiSeq. For TCRbeta CDR3 amplification, the template was genomic DNA taken from the sorted T cell subsets. Multiplex PCR with 30 forward and 13 reverse primers amplified the TCRbeta CDR3 region. AMPure XP beads were used to purify the PCR products, after which a second roughly 26-cycle PCR added indices and adaptors. Before sequencing, the QIAquick Gel Extraction Kit was used to gel-purify the libraries. In the source study's methods: FLASH was used to merge the paired-end reads, and IgBLAST was used to align the reads to IMGT V, D and J germline references. Reads with less than 70% alignment identity to germline references were removed, leaving some 10 million reads across the study. CDR3 boundaries, reading frame and productivity were assigned according to IMGT definitions. Highly-expanded clones were defined as clones making up 1% or more of reads, and normalized Shannon entropy was used to measure diversity. Unpaired two-tailed t-tests were used to test for differences in Shannon entropy between groups. The public reads were quality trimmed at Q25 with fastp and then assembled into clones with MiXCR by TCRdb, keeping productive beta chains. CDR3 protein duplicates are merged, each entry listing the most common genes and DNA. The V and J calls follow TCRdb's processing rather than the paper's. The sample includes a few hundred thousand distinct CDR3 sequences, with roughly 50% observed a single time. Roughly 13% of the sample is taken by the ten largest.

Every diabetic patient fulfilled standard classification criteria for type 1 or type 2 diabetes, and glucose and C-peptide were evaluated using WHO-recommended methods. Donors with other autoimmune diseases or infections within the previous four weeks were excluded. From each participant, ten milliliters of peripheral blood were collected. PBMCs were isolated with LymphoPrep density separation. The V gene is TRBV6-1 and the J gene is TRBJ1-2, with TRBD1 tentatively as D gene (6 bases match). Sequenced sample: peripheral blood mononuclear cells (PBMCs). The receptor's source is a man aged 18 to 29 with type 2 diabetes. The DNA is as follows: TGTGCCAGCAGGGACAGCGCAAACTATGGCTACACCTTC. Translated, this gives CASRDSANYGYTF.